The present TCR beta chain was sequenced within a study of T cell clonotyping in hematopoietic cell transplantation (dated by TCRdb to 2020 to 2023). Some background on the complete study: Pretransplant samples from recipients were collected after cytoreduction. In the study, more than 130 blood samples were gathered from approximately 33 consecutive transplant recipients and their related donors. Patients were recruited between September 2015 and January 2017 and followed until late 2020 or death.

As for this clone: The target of this receptor is not known. Per-nucleotide qualities are absent, and no much larger clonotype sits a single base away.

The time point label of this sample denotes: recipient sample about 28 days before transplant, after cytoreduction. Blood from recipients was drawn roughly 28 days before transplant, then again at days 30, 100 and 180 after transplant. Using Nuclei Lysis Solution, genomic DNA was extracted from unfractionated peripheral blood mononuclear cells that were either fresh or cryopreserved. Study-wide findings and limitations: A decrease in recipient TCR diversity was observed after transplant, and a progressive increase in pathologically expanded clonotypes was seen from day 30 to day 180. Broader TCR repertoire diversity after transplant was predicted by Inverse Simpson Index values from donors and from recipients before transplant. Only a small fraction of recipient repertoires overlapped donor repertoires, with over 95% appearing de novo at the given depth. The sample size was limited, and because cells were not sorted, the contributions of CD4 and CD8 repertoires could not be separated.

V is shortened by 0 bases, J by 3 bases, and the region joining them spans 13 bases. Looking up the germline V gene yields CDR1 SGDLS and CDR2 YYNGEE. There are 15 amino acids in the CDR3, from cysteine to phenylalanine inclusive. Of all the DNA, just the CDR3 is kept, 45 bases in frame from base 1. The immunoSEQ assay, a bias-controlled multiplex PCR using V- and J-specific primers, was used to amplify TCR beta CDR3 regions from genomic DNA. In a second PCR step, the CDR3 amplicons were tagged with a proprietary barcode plus Illumina adapter sequences. CDR3 libraries were sequenced on an Illumina MiSeq instrument. In the source study's methods: Export and quality control were performed with immunoSEQ Analyzer 3.0, and downstream analyses were performed with R Bioconductor and Immunarch. Only productive rearrangements in the normalized downsampled data set were used to calculate repertoire metrics. In the normalized cohort, a clonotype counted as pathologically expanded if the clonotype was larger than 5 templates. Repertoire diversity was measured with the Inverse Simpson Index. To capture all clonotypes, the CMV-specificity analyses were run on the non-normalized data set. What TCRdb holds here is the immuneACCESS table cut down to in-frame rearrangements. Part of the clones is not present; checked against another copy, under half of the missing clones reflect an unresolved V gene, and the others are unexplained. V and J calls and clone size are those listed in that table; D and trimming were worked out from the DNA. This sample has over 25,000 clones in its table, and over 65% of those were observed once. Less than 7.5% of the sample comes from the top ten.

The material was peripheral blood mononuclear cells, obtained before stem cell transplant. Here the chain combines TRBV9 and TRBJ2-7; the D gene is possibly TRBD2, with 6 bases matching. The clonotype was recovered from a woman aged 25 to 39 with chronic myeloid leukemia. Some clones in this sample may be carry-over from other donors' samples. At the DNA level, the sequence is TGTGCCAGCAGCGTAGCTTCCGGGGGTTACTACGAGCAGTACTTC. Translation gives CASSVASGGYYEQYF.